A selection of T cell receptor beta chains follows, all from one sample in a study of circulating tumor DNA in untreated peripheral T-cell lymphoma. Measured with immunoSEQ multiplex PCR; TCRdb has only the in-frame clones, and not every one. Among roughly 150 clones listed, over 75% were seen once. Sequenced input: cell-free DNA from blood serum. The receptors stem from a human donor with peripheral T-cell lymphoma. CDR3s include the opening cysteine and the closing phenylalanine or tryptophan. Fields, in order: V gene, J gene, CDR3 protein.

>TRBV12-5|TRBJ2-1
CASGFGGAKGSEQFF
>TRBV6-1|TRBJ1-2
CASMRGAKIYGYTF
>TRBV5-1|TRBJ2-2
CASRPDRDGTGELFF
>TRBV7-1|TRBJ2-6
CASSVPLHGQSRANVLTF
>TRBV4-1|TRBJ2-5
CASSQVGTVWETQYF
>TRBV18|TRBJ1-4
CASSPELAGGNEKLFF
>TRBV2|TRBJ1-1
CASSVTGMDTEAFF
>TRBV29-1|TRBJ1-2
CSVVDRGAYGYTF
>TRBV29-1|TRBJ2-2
CSVPSGPFPGELFF
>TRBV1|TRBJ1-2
CTSSVARVRKTYGYTF
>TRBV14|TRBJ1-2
CASSQDIGAGYTF
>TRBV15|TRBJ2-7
CATSKGGGYEQYF
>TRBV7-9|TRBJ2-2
CASSLGSTGELFF
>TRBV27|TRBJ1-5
CASSVHRDRNQPQHF
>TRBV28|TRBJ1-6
CASLGRTGSSYNSPLHF
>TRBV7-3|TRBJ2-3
CASSLTGLAGGTDTQYF
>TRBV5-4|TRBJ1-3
CASSPGTGEGNTIYF
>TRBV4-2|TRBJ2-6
CASSRVIKVTKSGQRLTF
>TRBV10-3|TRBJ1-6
CAISPDYNSPLHF
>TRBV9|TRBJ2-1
CASSVDVEWAYNEQFF
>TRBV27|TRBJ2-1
CASSSRLAGGGDEQFF
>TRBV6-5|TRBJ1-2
CASSPTQTATYTF
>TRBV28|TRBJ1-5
CMASGGSNQPQHF
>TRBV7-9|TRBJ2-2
CASSPDRVTGELFF
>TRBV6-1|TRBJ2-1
CASSDIRGNSYNEQFF
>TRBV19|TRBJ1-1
CASSIGGRAEAFF
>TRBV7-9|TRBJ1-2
CASSPETPYRYGYTF
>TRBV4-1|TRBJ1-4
CASSQDWGGPGTNEKLFF
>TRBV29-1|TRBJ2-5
CRVDVKETQYF
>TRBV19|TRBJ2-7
CASSTSGTSEQYF
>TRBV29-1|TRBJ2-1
CSFEGGLAGASSYNEQFF
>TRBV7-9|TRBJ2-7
CASSLDRPGEQYF
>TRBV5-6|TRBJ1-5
CASSLKVAELDQPQHF
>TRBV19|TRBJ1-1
CASSTRGLGTEAFF
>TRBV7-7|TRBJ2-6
CASSKALVPQSRANVLTF
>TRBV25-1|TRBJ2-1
CASRGAQGSYNEQFF
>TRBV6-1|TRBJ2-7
CASIVGGDYEQYF
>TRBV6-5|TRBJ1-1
CASSLFVLGGTEAFF
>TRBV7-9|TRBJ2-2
CASKGGTTGELFF
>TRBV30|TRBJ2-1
CAWTTGQGLAEYNEQFF
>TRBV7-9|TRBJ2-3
CASSTGQGTDTQYF
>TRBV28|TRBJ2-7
CASSSGVNYEQYF
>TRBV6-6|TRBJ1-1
CASSYSRTGLDTEAFF
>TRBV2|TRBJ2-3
CASSVRPAGKSTDTQYF
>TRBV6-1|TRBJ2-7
CASSEFGGTSGGTTYF
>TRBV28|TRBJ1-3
CASSFGPSGNTIYF
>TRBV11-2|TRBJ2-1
CASSRDKGLAGYNEQFF
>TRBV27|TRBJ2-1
CASKPQSGGPHELF
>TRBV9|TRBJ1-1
CASSPVGGLTEAFF
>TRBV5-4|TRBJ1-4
CASSLQRGGGNEKLFF
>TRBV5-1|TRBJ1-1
CASRATGGSTEAFF
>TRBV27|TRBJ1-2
CASSPYGQGYTF